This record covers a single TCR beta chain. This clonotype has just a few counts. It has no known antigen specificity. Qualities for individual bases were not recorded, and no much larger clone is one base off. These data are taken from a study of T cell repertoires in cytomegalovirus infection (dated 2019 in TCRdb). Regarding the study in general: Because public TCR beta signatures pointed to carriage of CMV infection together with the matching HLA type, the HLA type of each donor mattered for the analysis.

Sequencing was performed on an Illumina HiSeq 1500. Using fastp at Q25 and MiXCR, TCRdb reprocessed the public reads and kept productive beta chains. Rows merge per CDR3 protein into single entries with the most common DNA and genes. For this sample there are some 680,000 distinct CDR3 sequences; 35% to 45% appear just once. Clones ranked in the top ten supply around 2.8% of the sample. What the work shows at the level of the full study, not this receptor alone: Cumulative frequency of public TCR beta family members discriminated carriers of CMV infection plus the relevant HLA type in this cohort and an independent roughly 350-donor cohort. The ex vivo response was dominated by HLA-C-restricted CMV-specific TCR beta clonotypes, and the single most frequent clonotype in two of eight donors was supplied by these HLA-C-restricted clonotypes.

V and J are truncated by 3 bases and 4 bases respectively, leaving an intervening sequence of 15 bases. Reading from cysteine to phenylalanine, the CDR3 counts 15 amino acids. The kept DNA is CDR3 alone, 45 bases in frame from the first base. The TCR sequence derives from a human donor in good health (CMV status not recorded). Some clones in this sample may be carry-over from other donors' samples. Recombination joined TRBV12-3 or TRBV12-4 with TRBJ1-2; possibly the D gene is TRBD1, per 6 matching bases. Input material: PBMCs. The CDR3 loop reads CASSFGGLDVYGYTF. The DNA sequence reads TGTGCCAGCAGTTTCGGGGGGCTCGATGTCTATGGCTACACCTTC.